The T cell receptor (beta chain) described here comes from a study of blood T cells in healthy people across ages. Study-level results: Long-lived donors carried more naive CD4+ cells and greater diversity than aged donors. Significant beta diversity loss was already apparent by age approximately 38, declining roughly linearly.

This clonotype was seen ten or more times. The antigen remains unidentified. The germline V gene has CDR1 SGDLS and CDR2 YYNGEE. This CDR3 has 13 residues. V shed 0 bases and J shed 2 bases, with 2 bases lying between them. The authors ran a second PCR of roughly 6 to 12 cycles using a sample-barcoded 5' primer and a J-beta primer mix. In TCRdb, the 5' RACE reads were re-called with MiXCR into one record per CDR3 protein. The table has about 1.1 million distinct CDR3 sequences, around two fifths seen once. The sequencing input was blood. The source is a man in his late teens or twenties in good health. The chain carries TRBV9 and TRBJ2-2; no clear D. CDR3 loop: CASSVGNTGELFF. CDR3 in DNA: TGTGCCAGCAGCGTAGGAAACACCGGGGAGCTGTTTTTT.